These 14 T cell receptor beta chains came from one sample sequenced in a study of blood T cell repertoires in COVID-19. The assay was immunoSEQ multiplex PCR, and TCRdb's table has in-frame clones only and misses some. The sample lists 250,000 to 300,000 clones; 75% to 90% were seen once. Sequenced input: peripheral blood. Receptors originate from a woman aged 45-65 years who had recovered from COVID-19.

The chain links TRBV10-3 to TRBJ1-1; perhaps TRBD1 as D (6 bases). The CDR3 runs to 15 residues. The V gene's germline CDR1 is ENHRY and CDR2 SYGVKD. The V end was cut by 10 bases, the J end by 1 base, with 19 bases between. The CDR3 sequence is CATMEAKDRNTEAFF. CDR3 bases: TGTGCCACCATGGAGGCAAAGGACAGGAACACTGAAGCTTTCTTT.

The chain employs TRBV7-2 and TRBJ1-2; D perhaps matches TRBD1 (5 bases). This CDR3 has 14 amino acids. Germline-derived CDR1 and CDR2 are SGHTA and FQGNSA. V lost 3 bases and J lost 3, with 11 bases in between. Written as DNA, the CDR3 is TGTGCCAGCAGCTTTTTTGAAGGGGACTATGGCTACACCTTC. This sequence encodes CASSFFEGDYGYTF.

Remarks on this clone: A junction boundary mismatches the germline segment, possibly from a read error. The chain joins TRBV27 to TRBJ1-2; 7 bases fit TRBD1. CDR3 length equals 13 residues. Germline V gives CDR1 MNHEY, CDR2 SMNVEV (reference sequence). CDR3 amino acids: CASKDVGGRPPIF. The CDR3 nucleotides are TGTGCCAGCAAGGACGTAGGGGGCCGACCTCCCATCTTC.

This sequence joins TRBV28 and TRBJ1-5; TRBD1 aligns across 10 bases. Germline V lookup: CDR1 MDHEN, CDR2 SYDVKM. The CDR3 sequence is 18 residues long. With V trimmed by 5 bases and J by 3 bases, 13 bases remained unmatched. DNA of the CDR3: TGTGCCAGCAGTAATTCCTCCGGGACAGGGGCCTTCAATCAGCCCCAGCATTTT. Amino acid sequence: CASSNSSGTGAFNQPQHF.

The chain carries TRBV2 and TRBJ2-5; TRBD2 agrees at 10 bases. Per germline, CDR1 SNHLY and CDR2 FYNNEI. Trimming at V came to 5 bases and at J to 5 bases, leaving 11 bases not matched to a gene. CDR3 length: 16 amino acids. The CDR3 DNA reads TGTGCCAGCAGTTCGGGACTAGCGCGCCGGGGGGAGACCCAGTACTTC. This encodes CASSSGLARRGETQYF.

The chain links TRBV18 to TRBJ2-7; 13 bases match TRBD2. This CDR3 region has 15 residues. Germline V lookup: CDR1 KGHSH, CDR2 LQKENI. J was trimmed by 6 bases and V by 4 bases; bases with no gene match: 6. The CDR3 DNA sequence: TGTGCCAGCTCACGCGGACTAGCGGGAGATCCCGAGCAGTACTTC. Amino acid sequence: CASSRGLAGDPEQYF.

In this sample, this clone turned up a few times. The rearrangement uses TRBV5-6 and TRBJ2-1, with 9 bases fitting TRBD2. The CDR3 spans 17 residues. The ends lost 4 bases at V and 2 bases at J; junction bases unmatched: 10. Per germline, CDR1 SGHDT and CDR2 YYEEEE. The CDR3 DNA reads TGTGCCAGCAGCCCCCAGCCCACTAGCGGGCCCTACAATGAGCAGTTCTTC. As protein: CASSPQPTSGPYNEQFF.

The CDR3 loop is CASRTGGNYNEQFF. In DNA, the CDR3 is TGTGCCAGTAGGACAGGGGGGAATTACAATGAGCAGTTCTTC. The chain couples TRBV19 to TRBJ2-1; 9 nucleotides match TRBD1. The V and J ends lost 6 bases and 4 bases, in that order; junction bases with no gene match: 4. Germline V gives CDR1 LNHDA, CDR2 SQIVND (reference sequence). CDR3 size: 14 residues.

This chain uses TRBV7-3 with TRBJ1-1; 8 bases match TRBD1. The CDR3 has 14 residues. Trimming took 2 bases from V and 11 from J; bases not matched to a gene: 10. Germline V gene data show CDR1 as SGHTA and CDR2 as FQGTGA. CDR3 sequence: CASSLQGAGALAFF. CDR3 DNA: TGTGCCAGCAGCTTACAGGGGGCAGGGGCCTTGGCTTTCTTT. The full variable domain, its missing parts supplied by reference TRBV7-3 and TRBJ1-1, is GAGVSQTPSNKVTEKGKYVELRCDPISGHTALYWYRQSLGQGPEFLIYFQGTGAADDSGLPNDRFFAVRPEGSVSTLKIQRTERGDSAVYLCASSLQGAGALAFFGQGTRLTVV.

The CDR3 bases are TGCGCCAGCAGTGACAGGGGGCCCACTGAAGCTTTCTTT. Encoded protein: CASSDRGPTEAFF. The chain is built from TRBV10-2 and TRBJ1-1, with 8 bases matching TRBD1. This CDR3 is built from 13 residues. Looked up from germline, CDR1 is WSHSY and CDR2 is SAAADI. V was pared by 3 bases and J by 4 bases, with 1 base of the junction left unmatched.

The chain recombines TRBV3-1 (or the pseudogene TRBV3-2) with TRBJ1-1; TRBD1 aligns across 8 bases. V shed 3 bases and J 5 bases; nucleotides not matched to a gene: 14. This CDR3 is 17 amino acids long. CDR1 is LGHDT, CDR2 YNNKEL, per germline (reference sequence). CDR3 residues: CASSQEPTGVTGTEAFF. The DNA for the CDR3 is TGTGCCAGCAGCCAGGAGCCGACAGGGGTCACGGGGACTGAAGCTTTCTTT.

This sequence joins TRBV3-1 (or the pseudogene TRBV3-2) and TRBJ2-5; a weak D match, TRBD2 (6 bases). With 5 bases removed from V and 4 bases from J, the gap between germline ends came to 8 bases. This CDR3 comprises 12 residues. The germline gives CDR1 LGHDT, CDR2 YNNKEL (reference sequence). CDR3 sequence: CASSTGLETQYF. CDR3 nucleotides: TGTGCCAGCAGCACGGGACTAGAGACCCAGTACTTC.

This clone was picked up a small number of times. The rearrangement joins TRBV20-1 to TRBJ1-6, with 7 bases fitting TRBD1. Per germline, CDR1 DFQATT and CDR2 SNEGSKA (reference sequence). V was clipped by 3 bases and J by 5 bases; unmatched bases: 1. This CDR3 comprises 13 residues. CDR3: CSASTGDNSPLHF. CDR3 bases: TGCAGTGCTAGTACAGGGGATAATTCACCCCTCCACTTT.

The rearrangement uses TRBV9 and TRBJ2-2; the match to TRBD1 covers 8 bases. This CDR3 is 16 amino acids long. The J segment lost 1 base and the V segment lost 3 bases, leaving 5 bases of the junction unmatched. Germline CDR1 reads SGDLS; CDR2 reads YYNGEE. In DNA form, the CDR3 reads TGTGCCAGCAGCGCACGGACAGGGTTGAACACCGGGGAGCTGTTTTTT. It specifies CASSARTGLNTGELFF.